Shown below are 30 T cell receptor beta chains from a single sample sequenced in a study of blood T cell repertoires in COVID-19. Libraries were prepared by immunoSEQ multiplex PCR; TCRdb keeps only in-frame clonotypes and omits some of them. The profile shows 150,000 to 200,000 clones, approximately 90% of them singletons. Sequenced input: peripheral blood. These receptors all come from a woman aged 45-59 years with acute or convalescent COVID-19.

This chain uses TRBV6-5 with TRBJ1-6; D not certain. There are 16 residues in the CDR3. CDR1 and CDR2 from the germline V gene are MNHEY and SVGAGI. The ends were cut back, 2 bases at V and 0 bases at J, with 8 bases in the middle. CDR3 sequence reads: CASSYNPSSYNSPLHF. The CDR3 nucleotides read TGTGCCAGCAGTTACAATCCGAGCTCCTATAATTCACCCCTCCACTTT.

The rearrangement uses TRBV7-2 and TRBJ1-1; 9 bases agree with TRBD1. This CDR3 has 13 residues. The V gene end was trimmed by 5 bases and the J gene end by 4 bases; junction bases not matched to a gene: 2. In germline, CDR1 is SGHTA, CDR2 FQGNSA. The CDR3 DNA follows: TGTGCCAGCAGCCAGACAGGGGGCACTGAAGCTTTCTTT. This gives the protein CASSQTGGTEAFF. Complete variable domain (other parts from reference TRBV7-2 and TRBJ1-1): GAGVSQSPSNKVTEKGKDVELRCDPISGHTALYWYRQSLGQGLEFLIYFQGNSAPDKSGLPSDRFSAERTGGSVSTLTIQRTQQEDSAVYLCASSQTGGTEAFFGQGTRLTVV.

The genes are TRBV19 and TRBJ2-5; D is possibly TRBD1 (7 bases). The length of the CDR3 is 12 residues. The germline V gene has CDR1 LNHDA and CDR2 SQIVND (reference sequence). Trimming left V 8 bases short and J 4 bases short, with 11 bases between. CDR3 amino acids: CASGQGGETQYF. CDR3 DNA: TGTGCCAGTGGGCAGGGGGGAGAGACCCAGTACTTC.

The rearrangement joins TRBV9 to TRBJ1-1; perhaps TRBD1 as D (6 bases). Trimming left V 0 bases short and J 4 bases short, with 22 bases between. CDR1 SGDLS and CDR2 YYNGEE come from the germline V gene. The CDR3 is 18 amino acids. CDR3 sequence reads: CASSVGPGQGRTGTEAFF. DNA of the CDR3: TGTGCCAGCAGCGTAGGTCCTGGCCAGGGGCGAACGGGCACTGAAGCTTTCTTT.

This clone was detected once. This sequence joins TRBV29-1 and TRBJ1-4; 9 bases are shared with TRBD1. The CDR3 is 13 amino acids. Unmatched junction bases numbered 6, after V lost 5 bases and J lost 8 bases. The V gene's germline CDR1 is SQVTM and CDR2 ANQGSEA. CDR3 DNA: TGCAGCGTTCAACAGGGGGCAGGGGAAAAACTGTTTTTT. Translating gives CSVQQGAGEKLFF. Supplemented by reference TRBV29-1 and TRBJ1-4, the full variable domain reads SAVISQKPSRDICQRGTSLTIQCQVDSQVTMMFWYRQQPGQSLTLIATANQGSEATYESGFVIDKFPISRPNLTFSTLTVSNMSPEDSSIYLCSVQQGAGEKLFFGSGTQLSVL.

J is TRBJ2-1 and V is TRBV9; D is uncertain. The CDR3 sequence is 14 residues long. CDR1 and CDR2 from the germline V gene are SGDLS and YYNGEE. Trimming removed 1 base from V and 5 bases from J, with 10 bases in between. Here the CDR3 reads CASSVLWADNEQFF. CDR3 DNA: TGTGCCAGCAGCGTATTGTGGGCCGACAATGAGCAGTTCTTC.

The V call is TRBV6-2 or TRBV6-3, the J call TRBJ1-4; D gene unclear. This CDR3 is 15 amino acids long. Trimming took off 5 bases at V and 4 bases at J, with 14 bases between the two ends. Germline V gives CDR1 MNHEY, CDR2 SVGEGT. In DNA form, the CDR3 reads TGTGCCAGCAGTGTCCCGTGGCGGAGTAATGAAAAACTGTTTTTT. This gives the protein CASSVPWRSNEKLFF.

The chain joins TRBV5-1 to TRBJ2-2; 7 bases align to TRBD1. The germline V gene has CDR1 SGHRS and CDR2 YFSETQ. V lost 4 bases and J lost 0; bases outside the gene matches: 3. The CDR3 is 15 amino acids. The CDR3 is CASSRDRANTGELFF. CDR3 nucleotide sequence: TGCGCCAGCAGCAGGGACAGAGCGAACACCGGGGAGCTGTTTTTT.

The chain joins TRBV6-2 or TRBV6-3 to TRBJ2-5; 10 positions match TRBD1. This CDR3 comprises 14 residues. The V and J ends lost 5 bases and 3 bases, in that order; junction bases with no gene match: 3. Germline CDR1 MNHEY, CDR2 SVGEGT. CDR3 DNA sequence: TGTGCCAGCAGTCCCGGGACAGGGGAAGAGACCCAGTACTTC. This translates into CASSPGTGEETQYF.

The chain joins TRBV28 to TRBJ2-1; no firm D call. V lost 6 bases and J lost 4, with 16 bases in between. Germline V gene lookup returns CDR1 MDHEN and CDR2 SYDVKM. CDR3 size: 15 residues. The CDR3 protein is CASSREAPAYNEQFF. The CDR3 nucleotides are TGTGCCAGCAGCCGTGAGGCCCCAGCGTACAATGAGCAGTTCTTC.

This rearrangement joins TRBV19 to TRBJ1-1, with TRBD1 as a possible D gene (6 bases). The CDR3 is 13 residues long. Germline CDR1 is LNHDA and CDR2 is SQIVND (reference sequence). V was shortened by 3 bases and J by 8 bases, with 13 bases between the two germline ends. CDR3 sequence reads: CASSIGQGTEAFF. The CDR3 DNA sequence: TGTGCCAGTAGTATTGGGCAAGGGACAGAAGCTTTCTTT.

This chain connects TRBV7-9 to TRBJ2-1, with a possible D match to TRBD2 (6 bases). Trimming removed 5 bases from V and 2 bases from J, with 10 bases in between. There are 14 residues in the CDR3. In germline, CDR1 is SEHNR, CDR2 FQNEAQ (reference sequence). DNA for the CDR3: TGTGCCAGCAGCCTGGAGGGAGCCTACAATGAGCAGTTCTTC. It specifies CASSLEGAYNEQFF.

The CDR3 DNA follows: TGTGCCAGCAGCTTCAAGACAGGGGGCTTCGGGGAGCTGTTTTTT. Amino acids: CASSFKTGGFGELFF. This chain connects TRBV7-2 to TRBJ2-2; TRBD1 aligns across 10 bases. CDR3 length equals 15 residues. CDR1 is SGHTA, CDR2 FQGNSA, per germline. V lost 3 bases and J lost 7; bases outside the gene matches: 5.

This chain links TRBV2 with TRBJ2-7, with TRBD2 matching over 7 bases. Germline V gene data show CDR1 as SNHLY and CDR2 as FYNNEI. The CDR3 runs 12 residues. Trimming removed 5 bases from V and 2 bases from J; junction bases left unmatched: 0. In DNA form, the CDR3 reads TGTGCCAGCAGTAGCGGGGCCTACGAGCAGTACTTC. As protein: CASSSGAYEQYF.

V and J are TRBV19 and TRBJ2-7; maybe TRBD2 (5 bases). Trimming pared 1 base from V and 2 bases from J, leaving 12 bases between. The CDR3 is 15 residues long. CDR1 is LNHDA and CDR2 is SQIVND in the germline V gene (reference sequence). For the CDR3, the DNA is TGTGCCAGTAGTATAGCGTTTGGGAGTCCCTACGAGCAGTACTTC. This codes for CASSIAFGSPYEQYF.

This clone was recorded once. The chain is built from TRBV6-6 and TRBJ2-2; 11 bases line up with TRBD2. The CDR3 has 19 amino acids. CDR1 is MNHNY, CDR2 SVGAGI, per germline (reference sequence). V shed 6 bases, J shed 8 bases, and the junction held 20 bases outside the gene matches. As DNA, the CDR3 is TGTGCCAGCAGCTTTTTAGCGGGAGGGCCGCTAACCGCTCAGGGGGAGCTGTTTTTT. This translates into CASSFLAGGPLTAQGELFF.

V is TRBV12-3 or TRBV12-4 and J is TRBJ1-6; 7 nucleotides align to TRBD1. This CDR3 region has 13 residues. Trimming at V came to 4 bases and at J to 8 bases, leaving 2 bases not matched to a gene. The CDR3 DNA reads TGTGCCAGCAGTTCTACAGGGGATTCACCCCTCCACTTT. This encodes CASSSTGDSPLHF.

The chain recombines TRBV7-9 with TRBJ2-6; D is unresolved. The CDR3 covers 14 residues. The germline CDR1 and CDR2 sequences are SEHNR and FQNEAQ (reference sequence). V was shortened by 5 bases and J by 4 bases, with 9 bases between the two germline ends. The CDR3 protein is CASSPSTGANVLTF. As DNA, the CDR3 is TGTGCCAGCAGCCCCTCAACAGGGGCCAACGTCCTGACTTTC.

The CDR3 reads CASSVTVNTEAFF. CDR3 coding DNA: TGTGCCAGCAGCGTCACAGTAAACACTGAAGCTTTCTTT. The V and J genes are TRBV7-9 and TRBJ1-1, with D unresolved. Germline V CDR1 and CDR2: SEHNR, FQNEAQ (reference sequence). This CDR3 has 13 residues. The V gene lost 5 bases and the J gene lost 2 bases, with 9 bases spanning the gap.

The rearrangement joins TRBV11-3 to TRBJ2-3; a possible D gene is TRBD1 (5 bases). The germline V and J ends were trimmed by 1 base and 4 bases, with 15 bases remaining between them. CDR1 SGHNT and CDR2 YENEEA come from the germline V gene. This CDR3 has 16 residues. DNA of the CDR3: TGTGCCAGCAGCTTAGTGTGGGGCAGCCCCGCAGATACGCAGTATTTT. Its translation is CASSLVWGSPADTQYF.

The chain's CDR3 is CASSPQRLAIEQYF. CDR3 bases: TGCGCCAGCAGCCCCCAAAGACTAGCGATTGAGCAGTACTTC. The V gene is TRBV4-3, the J gene TRBJ2-7, with 8 nucleotides matching TRBD2. CDR1 and CDR2 (germline): LGHNA, YSLEER. The V and J ends lost 4 bases and 7 bases, in that order; junction bases with no gene match: 9. CDR3 length: 14 residues.

CDR3 amino acids: CASSGGLLGNEQFF. The CDR3 bases are TGTGCCAGCAGTGGGGGACTACTGGGAAATGAGCAGTTCTTC. The rearrangement joins TRBV2 to TRBJ2-1; the match to TRBD2 covers 7 bases. CDR3 length equals 14 residues. CDR1 is SNHLY, CDR2 FYNNEI, per germline. V lost 4 bases, J lost 7 bases, and 7 bases stayed unmatched. Complete variable domain (other parts from reference TRBV2 and TRBJ2-1): EPEVTQTPSHQVTQMGQEVILRCVPISNHLYFYWYRQILGQKVEFLVSFYNNEISEKSEIFDDQFSVERPDGSNFTLKIRSTKLEDSAMYFCASSGGLLGNEQFFGPGTRLTVL.

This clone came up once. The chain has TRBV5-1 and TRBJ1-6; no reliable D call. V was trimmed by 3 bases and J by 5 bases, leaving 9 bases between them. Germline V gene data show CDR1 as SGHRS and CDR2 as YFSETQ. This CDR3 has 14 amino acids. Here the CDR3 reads CASSYDGNNSPLHF. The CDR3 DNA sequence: TGCGCCAGCAGCTATGACGGGAATAATTCACCCCTCCACTTT.

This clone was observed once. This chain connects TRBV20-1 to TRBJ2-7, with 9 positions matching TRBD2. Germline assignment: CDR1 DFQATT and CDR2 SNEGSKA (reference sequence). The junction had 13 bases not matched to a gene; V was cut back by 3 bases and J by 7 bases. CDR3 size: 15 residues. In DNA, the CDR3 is TGCAGTGCTAGTACCCCAGCGGGGGGACGTTTTGAGCAGTACTTC. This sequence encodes CSASTPAGGRFEQYF.

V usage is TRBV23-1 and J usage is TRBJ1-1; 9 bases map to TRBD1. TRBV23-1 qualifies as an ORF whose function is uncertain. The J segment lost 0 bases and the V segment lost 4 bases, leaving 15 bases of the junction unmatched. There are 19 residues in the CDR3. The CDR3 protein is CASSPIRGQGLILNTEAFF. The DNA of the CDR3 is TGCGCCAGCAGTCCTATCCGGGGACAGGGCTTAATATTGAACACTGAAGCTTTCTTT.

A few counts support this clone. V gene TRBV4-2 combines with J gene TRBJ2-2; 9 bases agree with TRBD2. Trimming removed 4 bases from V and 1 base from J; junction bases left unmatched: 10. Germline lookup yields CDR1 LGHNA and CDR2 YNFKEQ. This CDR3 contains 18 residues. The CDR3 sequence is CASSPWGSGGLNTGELFF. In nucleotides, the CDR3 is TGTGCCAGCAGCCCCTGGGGTAGCGGGGGCTTGAACACCGGGGAGCTGTTTTTT.

CDR3 in DNA: TGCGCCAGCAGCAAGACTAGCGGCACTTCCTACGAGCAGTACTTC. It codes for CASSKTSGTSYEQYF. V is TRBV5-1 and J is TRBJ2-7; TRBD2 aligns across 9 bases. The CDR3 length is 15 residues. V was clipped by 4 bases and J by 1 base; unmatched bases: 6. Germline lookup yields CDR1 SGHRS and CDR2 YFSETQ.

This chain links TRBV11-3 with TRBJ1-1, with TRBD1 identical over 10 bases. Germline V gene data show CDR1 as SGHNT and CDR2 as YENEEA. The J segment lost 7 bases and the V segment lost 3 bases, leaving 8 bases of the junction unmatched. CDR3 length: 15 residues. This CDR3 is CASSFQDRGLGEAFF. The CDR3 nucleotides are TGTGCCAGCAGCTTTCAAGACAGGGGGCTGGGTGAAGCTTTCTTT.

The CDR3 DNA reads as TGTGCCAGCAGCGGTAAGGTTAGCTCAGATACGCAGTATTTT. Translation: CASSGKVSSDTQYF. This chain links TRBV6-5 with TRBJ2-3; D gene uncertain. V was shortened by 6 bases and J by 4 bases, with 14 bases between the two germline ends. The length of the CDR3 is 14 residues. Germline CDR1 reads MNHEY; CDR2 reads SVGAGI.

The CDR3 region has the DNA TGTGCCAGCAGTGAAGTCACAGGGCCAACTAATGAAAAACTGTTTTTT. Translated, it gives CASSEVTGPTNEKLFF. The chain recombines TRBV6-1 with TRBJ1-4, with a possible D match to TRBD1 (6 bases). Germline V gene sequence: CDR1 MNHNS, CDR2 SASEGT. CDR3 length equals 16 residues. The germline V and J ends were trimmed by 1 base and 0 bases, with 9 bases remaining between them.